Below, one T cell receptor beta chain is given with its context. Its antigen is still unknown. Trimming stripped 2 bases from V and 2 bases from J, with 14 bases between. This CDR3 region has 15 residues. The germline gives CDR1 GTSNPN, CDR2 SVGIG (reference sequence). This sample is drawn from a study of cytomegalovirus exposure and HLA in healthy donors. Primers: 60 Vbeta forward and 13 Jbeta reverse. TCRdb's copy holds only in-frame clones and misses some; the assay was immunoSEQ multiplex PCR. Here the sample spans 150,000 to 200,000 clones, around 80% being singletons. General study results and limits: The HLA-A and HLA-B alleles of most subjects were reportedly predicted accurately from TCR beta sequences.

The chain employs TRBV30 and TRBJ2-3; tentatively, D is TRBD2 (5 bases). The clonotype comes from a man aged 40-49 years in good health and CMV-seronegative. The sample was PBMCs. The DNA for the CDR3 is TGTGCCTGGAGTCGCGCCACGGGGAACACAGATACGCAGTATTTT. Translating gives CAWSRATGNTDTQYF. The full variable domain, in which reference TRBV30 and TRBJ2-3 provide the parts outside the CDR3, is SQTIHQWPATLVQPVGSPLSLECTVEGTSNPNLYWYRQAAGRGLQLLFYSVGIGQISSEVPQNLSASRPQDRQFILSSKKLLLSDSGFYLCAWSRATGNTDTQYFGPGTRLTVL.